These T cell receptor beta chains were read from a single sample in a study of blood T cell repertoires in COVID-19. Sequenced by immunoSEQ multiplex PCR; TCRdb stores in-frame clones only, minus some. The sample shows some 120,000 clones, around 80% of them seen only once. Sequencing input: peripheral blood. Receptors originate from a middle-aged man with active or convalescent COVID-19. The CDR3 runs from the conserved cysteine through the conserved F or W. The order of the fields is D gene, J gene, clone size, V gene, CDR3 protein, CDR3 DNA. The D gene is left open where the match is weak. Clone size, where shown, is once, few, many, or a class for clones that have expanded.

d_gene: .
j_gene: TRBJ2-2
abundance: .
v_gene: TRBV7-3
CDR3aa: CASRDPSNTGELFF
CDR3nt: TGTGCCAGCCGAGATCCTTCGAACACCGGGGAGCTGTTTTTT

d_gene: TRBD1
j_gene: TRBJ2-7
abundance: .
v_gene: TRBV4-3
CDR3aa: CASSQEGTETYEQYF
CDR3nt: TGCGCCAGCAGCCAAGAAGGGACAGAGACATACGAGCAGTACTTC

d_gene: .
j_gene: TRBJ2-7
abundance: .
v_gene: TRBV27
CDR3aa: CASSFESASYEQYF
CDR3nt: TGTGCCAGCAGTTTTGAAAGCGCCTCCTACGAGCAGTACTTC

d_gene: .
j_gene: TRBJ1-3
abundance: .
v_gene: TRBV19
CDR3aa: CASSIDAGGSANTIYF
CDR3nt: TGTGCCAGTAGTATAGACGCCGGAGGCTCGGCAAACACCATATATTTT

d_gene: .
j_gene: TRBJ1-4
abundance: .
v_gene: TRBV6-5
CDR3aa: CASISDRVNEKLFF
CDR3nt: TGTGCCAGCATTTCCGACAGAGTAAATGAAAAACTGTTTTTT

d_gene: .
j_gene: TRBJ2-5
abundance: once
v_gene: TRBV29-1
CDR3aa: CSASDRPSETQYF
CDR3nt: TGCAGCGCTTCCGACAGACCCTCTGAGACCCAGTACTTC

d_gene: .
j_gene: TRBJ1-3
abundance: .
v_gene: TRBV12-3/TRBV12-4
CDR3aa: CASSFSGNTIYF
CDR3nt: TGTGCCAGCAGTTTTAGTGGAAACACCATATATTTT

d_gene: .
j_gene: TRBJ1-6
abundance: .
v_gene: TRBV6-5
CDR3aa: CASSYIGRASPLHF
CDR3nt: TGTGCCAGCAGTTACATCGGGAGGGCCTCACCCCTCCACTTT

d_gene: TRBD2
j_gene: TRBJ2-7
abundance: .
v_gene: TRBV19
CDR3aa: CASGRRPTSGIYEQYF
CDR3nt: TGTGCCAGTGGGCGGAGACCGACTAGCGGGATCTACGAGCAGTACTTC

d_gene: TRBD2
j_gene: TRBJ2-2
abundance: .
v_gene: TRBV3-1/TRBV3-2
CDR3aa: CASSQDSGGGAGGELFF
CDR3nt: TGTGCCAGCAGCCAAGATTCTGGCGGGGGGGCCGGCGGGGAGCTGTTTTTT

d_gene: .
j_gene: TRBJ1-3
abundance: once
v_gene: TRBV6-5
CDR3aa: CASSYSSGSGNTIYF
CDR3nt: TGTGCCAGCAGTTACTCGAGCGGCTCTGGAAACACCATATATTTT

d_gene: TRBD2
j_gene: TRBJ2-1
abundance: once
v_gene: TRBV29-1
CDR3aa: CSVHGTSGINEQFF
CDR3nt: TGCAGCGTTCACGGGACTAGCGGCATCAATGAGCAGTTCTTC

d_gene: .
j_gene: TRBJ1-2
abundance: .
v_gene: TRBV6-6
CDR3aa: CASSFPEGSGYTF
CDR3nt: TGTGCCAGCAGTTTCCCTGAGGGCAGTGGCTACACCTTC

d_gene: .
j_gene: TRBJ2-2
abundance: few
v_gene: TRBV7-2
CDR3aa: CASSSRQGPGELFF
CDR3nt: TGTGCCAGCAGCTCCCGCCAGGGTCCCGGGGAGCTGTTTTTT

d_gene: .
j_gene: TRBJ1-1
abundance: .
v_gene: TRBV7-2
CDR3aa: CASSLVAGFMNTEAFF
CDR3nt: TGTGCCAGCAGCTTAGTCGCGGGGTTCATGAACACTGAAGCTTTCTTT

d_gene: .
j_gene: TRBJ1-1
abundance: .
v_gene: TRBV11-2
CDR3aa: CASSLGRTGTEAFF
CDR3nt: TGTGCCAGCAGCCTGGGGCGGACGGGCACTGAAGCTTTCTTT

d_gene: TRBD1
j_gene: TRBJ2-1
abundance: once
v_gene: TRBV4-2
CDR3aa: CASSLRQGAIAEVRGEQFF
CDR3nt: TGTGCCAGCAGCCTTCGACAGGGGGCTATAGCGGAGGTCCGGGGTGAGCAGTTCTTC

d_gene: .
j_gene: TRBJ2-7
abundance: .
v_gene: TRBV28
CDR3aa: CASSFGLAELSYEQYF
CDR3nt: TGTGCCAGCAGTTTCGGGTTAGCGGAACTTTCCTACGAGCAGTACTTC

d_gene: .
j_gene: TRBJ1-2
abundance: .
v_gene: TRBV28
CDR3aa: CASSRDIYGYTF
CDR3nt: TGTGCCAGCAGTAGGGACATCTATGGCTACACCTTC

d_gene: .
j_gene: TRBJ2-1
abundance: few
v_gene: TRBV24-1
CDR3aa: CATSDYQGDPRLGPSYNEQFF
CDR3nt: TGTGCCACCAGTGATTACCAGGGTGACCCTCGCCTGGGGCCGTCCTACAATGAGCAGTTCTTC

d_gene: .
j_gene: TRBJ1-5
abundance: .
v_gene: TRBV5-1
CDR3aa: CASSLDGNQPQHF
CDR3nt: TGCGCCAGCAGCTTGGACGGGAATCAGCCCCAGCATTTT

d_gene: .
j_gene: TRBJ1-6
abundance: .
v_gene: TRBV3-1/TRBV3-2
CDR3aa: CASSQESAVSPLHF
CDR3nt: TGTGCCAGCAGCCAAGAGAGTGCTGTTTCACCCCTCCACTTT

d_gene: TRBD2
j_gene: TRBJ2-7
abundance: .
v_gene: TRBV10-3
CDR3aa: CAISLAGYYEQYF
CDR3nt: TGTGCCATCAGCCTAGCGGGATATTACGAGCAGTACTTC

d_gene: TRBD1
j_gene: TRBJ1-2
abundance: .
v_gene: TRBV29-1
CDR3aa: CSGGTAYGYTF
CDR3nt: TGCAGCGGTGGGACAGCCTATGGCTACACCTTC

d_gene: TRBD2
j_gene: TRBJ2-1
abundance: .
v_gene: TRBV3-1/TRBV3-2
CDR3aa: CASSQPSGGVHEQFF
CDR3nt: TGTGCCAGCAGCCAACCTAGCGGGGGGGTTCATGAGCAGTTCTTC

d_gene: .
j_gene: TRBJ2-4
abundance: .
v_gene: TRBV7-8
CDR3aa: CASSPQGFLAKNIQYF
CDR3nt: TGTGCCAGCAGCCCCCAGGGCTTTCTAGCCAAAAACATTCAGTACTTC

d_gene: TRBD1
j_gene: TRBJ2-7
abundance: .
v_gene: TRBV5-1
CDR3aa: CASSFSGTGGYEQYF
CDR3nt: TGCGCCAGCAGCTTCTCCGGGACAGGGGGCTACGAGCAGTACTTC

d_gene: .
j_gene: TRBJ1-5
abundance: once
v_gene: TRBV7-2
CDR3aa: CASSSGNRGQPQHF
CDR3nt: TGTGCCAGCAGCTCCGGGAACCGAGGCCAGCCCCAGCATTTT

d_gene: .
j_gene: TRBJ1-1
abundance: few
v_gene: TRBV11-3
CDR3aa: CASSLREAEAFF
CDR3nt: TGTGCCAGCAGCTTACGAGAAGCTGAAGCTTTCTTT

d_gene: .
j_gene: TRBJ1-5
abundance: many
v_gene: TRBV5-1
CDR3aa: CASSLAGRDYSNQPQHF
CDR3nt: TGCGCCAGCAGCTTGGCGGGTAGGGACTATAGCAATCAGCCCCAGCATTTT

d_gene: TRBD1
j_gene: TRBJ1-2
abundance: .
v_gene: TRBV5-5
CDR3aa: CASSLAGTGGVWTF
CDR3nt: TGTGCCAGCAGCTTGGCGGGGACAGGGGGGGTTTGGACCTTC

d_gene: .
j_gene: TRBJ1-5
abundance: .
v_gene: TRBV6-1
CDR3aa: CASSESAGRQPQHF
CDR3nt: TGTGCCAGCAGTGAATCGGCGGGGAGGCAGCCCCAGCATTTT

d_gene: .
j_gene: TRBJ2-3
abundance: .
v_gene: TRBV29-1
CDR3aa: CTSVADTDTQYF
CDR3nt: TGCACCTCCGTGGCAGACACAGATACGCAGTATTTT

d_gene: TRBD1
j_gene: TRBJ2-2
abundance: .
v_gene: TRBV7-9
CDR3aa: CASSLEGQITGELFF
CDR3nt: TGTGCCAGCAGCTTAGAGGGACAGATAACCGGGGAGCTGTTTTTT

d_gene: .
j_gene: TRBJ2-3
abundance: .
v_gene: TRBV3-1/TRBV3-2
CDR3aa: CASSPGGTDTQYF
CDR3nt: TGTGCCAGCAGCCCTGGAGGAACAGATACGCAGTATTTT

d_gene: .
j_gene: TRBJ1-5
abundance: .
v_gene: TRBV9
CDR3aa: CASSVQGSGQPQHF
CDR3nt: TGTGCCAGCAGCGTACAGGGATCGGGCCAGCCCCAGCATTTT

d_gene: TRBD1
j_gene: TRBJ2-3
abundance: .
v_gene: TRBV7-9
CDR3aa: CASSSPLGQPSSTDTQYF
CDR3nt: TGTGCCAGCAGCTCCCCCTTGGGACAGCCTTCAAGCACAGATACGCAGTATTTT

d_gene: .
j_gene: TRBJ2-5
abundance: .
v_gene: TRBV28
CDR3aa: CASRGAVRGVGKETQYF
CDR3nt: TGTGCCAGCAGAGGAGCGGTAAGAGGAGTTGGGAAGGAGACCCAGTACTTC

d_gene: TRBD2
j_gene: TRBJ2-1
abundance: .
v_gene: TRBV28
CDR3aa: CASSPLGGDYNEQFF
CDR3nt: TGTGCCAGCAGTCCCCTTGGGGGGGACTACAATGAGCAGTTCTTC

d_gene: TRBD2
j_gene: TRBJ2-1
abundance: .
v_gene: TRBV27
CDR3aa: CASSLITSGNRDEQFF
CDR3nt: TGTGCCAGCAGTTTAATTACTAGCGGGAATAGAGATGAGCAGTTCTTC

d_gene: TRBD2
j_gene: TRBJ2-1
abundance: .
v_gene: TRBV5-4
CDR3aa: CASSGVGGSSEQFF
CDR3nt: TGTGCCAGCAGCGGCGTCGGCGGGAGCTCCGAGCAGTTCTTC